This TCR beta chain originates from a study of molecular identifiers for immune sequencing clone quantification. For the study at large: In replicates, RNA from about 20,000 or 100,000 naive CD8 cells was split five ways, four sequenced. Points from the study as a whole: Amid approximately 1 million naive cells, spiked Jurkat TCR RNA from one cell was reportedly still detectable.

MiXCR, applied by TCRdb to the PCR reads, yields one record per CDR3 protein. The table shows around 480,000 distinct CDR3 sequences, with about 26% occurring only once. Naive CD8 T cells were picked out by sorting for CD8+CD4-CCR7+CD45RA+. This clonotype has just a few counts. The antigen remains unidentified. Germline-derived CDR1 and CDR2 are SGHDT and YYEEEE. Trimming removed 2 bases from V and 4 bases from J; junction bases left unmatched: 6. The CDR3 consists of 17 residues. The chain couples TRBV5-6 to TRBJ2-3, with 14 bases that match TRBD2. The clonotype originates from a human donor in good health. Some libraries in this study had Jurkat cell RNA spiked in. The sequenced material came from naive CD8+ T cells from blood, with Jurkat cell RNA spiked in. Subset in this sample: FACS-sorted CD8+CD4-CCR7+CD45RA+ naive T cells. In DNA, the CDR3 is TGTGCCAGCAGCTTTGAGAGACTAGCGGGGGGGTCAGATACGCAGTATTTT. The encoded protein is CASSFERLAGGSDTQYF. Together with reference TRBV5-6 and TRBJ2-3, the CDR3 gives the full variable domain: DAGVTQSPTHLIKTRGQQVTLRCSPKSGHDTVSWYQQALGQGPQFIFQYYEEEERQRGNFPDRFSGHQFPNYSSELNVNALLLGDSALYLCASSFERLAGGSDTQYFGPGTRLTVL.